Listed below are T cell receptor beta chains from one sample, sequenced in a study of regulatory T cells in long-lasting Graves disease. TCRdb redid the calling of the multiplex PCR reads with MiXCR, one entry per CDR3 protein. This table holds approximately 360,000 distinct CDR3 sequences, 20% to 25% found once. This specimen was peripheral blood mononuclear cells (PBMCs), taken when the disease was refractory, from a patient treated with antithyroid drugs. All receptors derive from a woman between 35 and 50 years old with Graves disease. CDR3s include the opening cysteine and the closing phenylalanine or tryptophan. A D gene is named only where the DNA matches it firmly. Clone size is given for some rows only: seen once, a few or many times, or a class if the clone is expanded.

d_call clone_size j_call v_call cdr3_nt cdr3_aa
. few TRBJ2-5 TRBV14 TGTGCCAGCAGCCAAGCGAGCAGGGTCGGCCAAGAGACCCAGTACTTC CASSQASRVGQETQYF
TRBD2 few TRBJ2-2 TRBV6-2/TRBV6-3 TGTGCCAGCAGTTACTCGGGGGGGGACACCGGGGAGCTGTTTTTT CASSYSGGDTGELFF
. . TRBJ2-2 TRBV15 TGTGCCACCAGCAGAGGGGGGCTAGCCGGGGAGCTGTTTTTT CATSRGGLAGELFF
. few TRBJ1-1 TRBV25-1 TGTGCCAGCAGTTCCAGGGGTCTGAACACTGAAGCTTTCTTT CASSSRGLNTEAFF
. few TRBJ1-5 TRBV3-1 TGTGCCAGCAGCCAAGACAGAAGGGCGAATCAGCCCCAGCATTTT CASSQDRRANQPQHF
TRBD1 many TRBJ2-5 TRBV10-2 TGCGCCAGCAACCGGGACAGGGGAGGGGAGACCCAGTACTTC CASNRDRGGETQYF
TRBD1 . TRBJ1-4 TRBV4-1 TGCGCCAGCAGCAAGGGGGCCTTGGAAAAACTGTTTTTT CASSKGALEKLFF
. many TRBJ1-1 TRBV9 TGTGCCAGCAGCGTATCACCGACAGACACTGAAGCTTTCTTT CASSVSPTDTEAFF
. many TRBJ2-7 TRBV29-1 TGCAGCGTTAGACAGAACCAGGACGAGCAGTACTTC CSVRQNQDEQYF
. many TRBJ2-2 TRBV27 TGTGCCAGCGCTTCCGGGACCAGGCACCGGGAGCTGTTTTTT CASASGTRHRELFF
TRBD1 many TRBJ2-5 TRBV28 TGTGCCACGCTTCGACAGGGATCGTATTCCGAGACCCAGTACTTC CATLRQGSYSETQYF
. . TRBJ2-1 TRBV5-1 TGCGCCAGCAGCCTCGAGCCGGACAACTACAATGAGCAGTTCTTC CASSLEPDNYNEQFF
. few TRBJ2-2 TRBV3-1 TGTGCCAGCAGCCTACACATCACCGGGGAGCTGTTTTTT CASSLHITGELFF
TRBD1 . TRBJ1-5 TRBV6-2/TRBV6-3 TGTGCCAGCAGTGAAGTGACGGGGACAGGGGATGCTCGGCGTCAGCCCCAGCATTTT CASSEVTGTGDARRQPQHF
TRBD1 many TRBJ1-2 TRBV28 TGTGCCAGCAGGGGACAGGGGGACGGGAACTATGGCTACACCTTC CASRGQGDGNYGYTF
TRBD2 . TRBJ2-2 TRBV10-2 TGCGCCAGCATCGGTAGCGGGTCCACCGGGGAGCTGTTTTTT CASIGSGSTGELFF
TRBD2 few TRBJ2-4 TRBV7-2 TGTGCCAGCAGCGCATCGGGGGGGAACCAAAACATTCAGTACTTC CASSASGGNQNIQYF
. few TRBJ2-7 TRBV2 TGTGCCAGCAACACCTTAGGGGAGCAGTACTTC CASNTLGEQYF
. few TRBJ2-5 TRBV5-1 TGCGCCAGCAGCTCCACAGGTCCGAGGGAGACCCAGTACTTC CASSSTGPRETQYF
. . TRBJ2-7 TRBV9 TGTGCCAGCAGCGTACCTCTTGAAAACGAGCAGTACTTC CASSVPLENEQYF
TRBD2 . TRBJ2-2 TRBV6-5 TGTGCCAGCAGTTACTGGGCTAGCGGGAGTCCGGGCACCGGGGAGCTGTTTTTT CASSYWASGSPGTGELFF
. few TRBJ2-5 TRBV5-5 TGTGCCAGCAGCTTTTATTGGGGGAACCAAGAGACCCAGTACTTC CASSFYWGNQETQYF
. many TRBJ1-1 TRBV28 TGTGCCAGCCGTCCGGGGCTGAACACTGAAGCTTTCTTT CASRPGLNTEAFF
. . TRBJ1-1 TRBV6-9 TGTGCCAGCAGTTTTCTGCGCCCGGAGGTTTCTGAAGCTTTCTTT CASSFLRPEVSEAFF
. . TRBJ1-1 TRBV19 TGTGCCAGTGACCCGGGACACCGAGGGGCTTTCTTT CASDPGHRGAFF
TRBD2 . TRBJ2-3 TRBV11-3 TGTGCCAGCAGCTTGGCGGCTAGCGGGAGCACAGATACGCAGTATTTT CASSLAASGSTDTQYF
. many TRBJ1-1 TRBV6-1 TGTGCCAGCATCCAGAATGTGGGTCTTGAAGCTTTCTTT CASIQNVGLEAFF
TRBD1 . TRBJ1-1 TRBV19 TGTGCCAGCCGGGACAGATATTCTGAAGTTTTCTTT CASRDRYSEVFF
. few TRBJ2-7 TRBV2 TGTGCCAGCAGCCAAGGGTTGACAGCTCGTGTAATCCAGCAGTACTTC CASSQGLTARVIQQYF
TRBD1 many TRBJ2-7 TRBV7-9 TGTGCCAGCAGCCGCAGTGGACAGGGCAACTCCTACGAGCAGTACTTC CASSRSGQGNSYEQYF
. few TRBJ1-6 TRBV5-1 TGCGCCAGCAGGGGCGGAGATTCACCCCTCCACTTT CASRGGDSPLHF
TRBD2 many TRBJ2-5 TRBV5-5 TGTGCCAGCAGCTTGTCCACACTAGCGGGGTTCCAAGAGACCCAGTACTTC CASSLSTLAGFQETQYF
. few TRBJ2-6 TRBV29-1 TGCAGCGCTAAGGAGGCCAACGTCCTGACTTTC CSAKEANVLTF
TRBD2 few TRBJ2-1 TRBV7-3 TGTGCCAGCAGCTTAATTGCCGGGACTAGCGCGGAGGGTGAGCAGTTCTTC CASSLIAGTSAEGEQFF
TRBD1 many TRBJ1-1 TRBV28 TGTGCCAGCAGTTCCCCGGACAGGATGAACACTGAAGCTTTCTTT CASSSPDRMNTEAFF
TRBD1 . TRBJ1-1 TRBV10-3 TGTGCCATCAGGCACAGGGACAGCGCGTCCATGAACACTGAAGCTTTCTTT CAIRHRDSASMNTEAFF
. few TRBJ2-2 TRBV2 TGTGCCAGCAGCCAAGGAGTGGATGCCGTCACCGGGGAGCTGTTTTTT CASSQGVDAVTGELFF
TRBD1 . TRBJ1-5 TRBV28 TGTACCAGCAGCCCCATTAGGGACAGACCCAATCAGCCCCAGCATTTT CTSSPIRDRPNQPQHF
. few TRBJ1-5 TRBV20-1 TGCAGTACTAGTTCCAGGGTAAGGAATCAGCCCCAGCATTTT CSTSSRVRNQPQHF
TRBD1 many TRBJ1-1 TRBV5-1 TGCGCCAGCAGCTCCCTATCCGGGACAGGTGAAGCTTTCTTT CASSSLSGTGEAFF
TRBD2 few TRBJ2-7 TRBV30 TGTGCCTGGAGTGGGACTAGCGGGTTTTACGAGCAGTACTTC CAWSGTSGFYEQYF
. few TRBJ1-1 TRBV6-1 TGTGCCAGCACCCAACCCCAGGGTTACACTGAAGCTTTCTTT CASTQPQGYTEAFF
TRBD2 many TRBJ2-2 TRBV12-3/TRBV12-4 TGTGCCAGCATGTGGACTAGCGGGATTGTCGGGGAGCTGTTTTTT CASMWTSGIVGELFF
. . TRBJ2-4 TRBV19 TGTGCCAGTAGTGCCCTTGGGAGGCTTCAGTACTTC CASSALGRLQYF
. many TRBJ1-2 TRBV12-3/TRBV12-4 TGTGCCAGCAGTTCCGGCAGCGGGAGTGGCTACACCTTC CASSSGSGSGYTF
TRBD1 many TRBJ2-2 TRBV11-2 TGTGCCAGCAGCCGACAGGGGTACGGGGAGCTGTTTTTT CASSRQGYGELFF
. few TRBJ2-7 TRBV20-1 TGCAGTGCTGGAGGGGGCCACTCCTACGAGCAGTACTTC CSAGGGHSYEQYF
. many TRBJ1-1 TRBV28 TGTGCCAGCAGTTTAGGGGGCAGGGTAAGGGGCACTGAAGCTTTCTTT CASSLGGRVRGTEAFF
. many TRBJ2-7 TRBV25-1 TGTGCCAGCAGTGAATTTGGGACCGACTACGAGCAGTACTTC CASSEFGTDYEQYF
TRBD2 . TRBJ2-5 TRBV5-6 TGTGCCAGCAGCTTGGCTCTAGCGGGAGTGGACGCGACCCAGTACTTC CASSLALAGVDATQYF
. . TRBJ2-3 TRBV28 TGTGCCAGCAGTCCCAGTCTAGTTAGCGGCCTCACAGATACGCAGTATTTT CASSPSLVSGLTDTQYF
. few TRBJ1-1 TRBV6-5 TGTGCCAGCAGTTCGCCGTTGTCGGGGAACACTGAAGCTTTCTTT CASSSPLSGNTEAFF
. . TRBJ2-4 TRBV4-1 TGCGCCAGCAGCCAACTAGACATTACCAAAAACATTCAGTACTTC CASSQLDITKNIQYF
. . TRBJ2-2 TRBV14 TGTGCCAGCAGCAAGACTGGCCACGGGGAGCTGTTTTTT CASSKTGHGELFF
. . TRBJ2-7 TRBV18 TGTGCCAGCTCACCGTCCAGGACAGACTACGAGCAGTACTTC CASSPSRTDYEQYF
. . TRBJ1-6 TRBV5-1 TGCGCCAGCAGCTTGTCCCCTCAGCCACCCCTCCACTTT CASSLSPQPPLHF
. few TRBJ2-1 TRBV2 TGTGCCAGCAGTGTGGAGCGGACCTCCTACAATGAGCAGTTCTTC CASSVERTSYNEQFF